Shown below are 5 T cell receptor beta chains from a single sample sequenced in a study of cytomegalovirus exposure and HLA in healthy donors. Researchers ran the PCR with 60 Vbeta and 13 Jbeta primers. Produced via immunoSEQ multiplex PCR; TCRdb's table is partial and in-frame only. The sample carries under 95,000 clones, around four fifths recorded once. The source material was PBMCs. These receptors all come from a boy younger than 18 in good health and CMV-seronegative.

V gene TRBV6-4 combines with J gene TRBJ1-4; the match to TRBD1 covers 7 bases. The CDR3 spans 15 residues. Unmatched junction bases numbered 8, after V lost 5 bases and J lost 5 bases. The germline V gene encodes CDR1 MRHNA and CDR2 SNTAGT. CDR3 residues: CASSFKQGKNEKLFF. In DNA, the CDR3 is TGTGCCAGCAGTTTCAAACAGGGGAAGAATGAAAAACTGTTTTTT.

The chain joins TRBV7-3 to TRBJ2-3; tentatively, D is TRBD1 (5 bases). Germline V gene data show CDR1 as SGHTA and CDR2 as FQGTGA. CDR3 length: 12 amino acids. V dropped 1 base and J dropped 6 bases, with 5 bases sitting between them. CDR3 sequence: CASSLKGDTQYF. CDR3 coding DNA: TGTGCCAGCAGCTTAAAGGGGGATACGCAGTATTTT.

In its sample, this clone was seen once. This chain uses TRBV4-1 with TRBJ2-3, with a tentative D call TRBD1 (5 bases). This CDR3 comprises 17 residues. The germline V and J ends were trimmed by 0 bases and 5 bases, with 18 bases remaining between them. The germline V gene has CDR1 MGHRA and CDR2 YSYEKL. The CDR3: CASSQDHWGRFKDTQYF. The CDR3 region has the DNA TGCGCCAGCAGCCAAGATCATTGGGGCAGGTTCAAAGATACGCAGTATTTT.

The J gene is TRBJ1-6, the V gene TRBV2; 12 positions agree with TRBD1. V lost 6 bases, J lost 1 base, and 10 bases stayed unmatched. The CDR3 has 19 amino acids. Germline assignment: CDR1 SNHLY and CDR2 FYNNEI. The CDR3 reads CASSGRDRGHGSYNSPLHF. Here the CDR3 DNA reads TGTGCCAGCAGCGGCCGGGACAGGGGGCATGGGTCCTATAATTCACCCCTCCACTTT.

The rearrangement joins TRBV5-1 to TRBJ2-1; a weak D match, TRBD2 (5 bases). The CDR3 extends over 11 amino acids. From germline, CDR1 is SGHRS and CDR2 YFSETQ. Trimming removed 4 bases from V and 6 bases from J, with 5 bases in between. The chain's CDR3 is CASSLANEQFF. The CDR3, as DNA: TGCGCCAGCAGCCTAGCCAATGAGCAGTTCTTC.